Below, one T cell receptor (beta chain) is given with its context. The antigen is not known. The CDR3 is 13 amino acids. Germline lookup yields CDR1 MNHEY and CDR2 SMNVEV (reference sequence). Between the trimmed V and J ends, which lost 3 bases and 3 bases, there was a span of 9 bases. Produced via immunoSEQ multiplex PCR; TCRdb's table is partial and in-frame only. This sample has 73,000 or so clones, with 82% found just once. The data belong to a study of T cell responses to AZD1222 COVID-19 vaccine. Across the whole study: Recipients boosted at about 4 weeks or about 12 weeks are pooled. Points from the study as a whole: Spike-wide coverage was observed for vaccine-associated CD4 TCRs, with dominant responses at 160-218 and 743-854.

The rearrangement links TRBV27 to TRBJ2-7, with a tentative D call TRBD1 (6 bases). This TCR derives from an adult in good health. The sequencing used peripheral blood, collected on day 0 of AZD1222 vaccination. The CDR3: CASSFSRGYEQYF. In DNA form, the CDR3 reads TGTGCCAGCAGTTTTAGCAGGGGCTACGAGCAGTACTTC.